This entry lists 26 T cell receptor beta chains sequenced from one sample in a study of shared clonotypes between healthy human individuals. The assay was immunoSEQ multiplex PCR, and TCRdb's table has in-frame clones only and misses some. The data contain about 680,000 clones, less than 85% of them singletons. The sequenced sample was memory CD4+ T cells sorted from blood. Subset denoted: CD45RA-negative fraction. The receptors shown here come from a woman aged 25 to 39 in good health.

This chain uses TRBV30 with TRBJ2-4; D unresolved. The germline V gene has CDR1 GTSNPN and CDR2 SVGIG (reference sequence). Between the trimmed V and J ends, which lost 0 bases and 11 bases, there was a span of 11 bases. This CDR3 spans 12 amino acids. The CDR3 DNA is TGTGCCTGGAGTGTAAGCACCTGGGTTCAGTACTTC. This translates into CAWSVSTWVQYF.

The CDR3 sequence: CSVASYSNQPQHF. As DNA, the CDR3 is TGCAGCGTTGCCAGCTATAGCAATCAGCCCCAGCATTTT. V and J are TRBV29-1 and TRBJ1-5, with D uncertain. CDR1 is SQVTM and CDR2 is ANQGSEA in the germline V gene. Trimming removed 4 bases from V and 0 bases from J, with 7 bases in between. The CDR3 extends over 13 amino acids.

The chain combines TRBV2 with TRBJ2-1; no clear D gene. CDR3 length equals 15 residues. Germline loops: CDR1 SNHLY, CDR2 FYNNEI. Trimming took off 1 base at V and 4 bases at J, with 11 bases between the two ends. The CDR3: CASSEDGVTYNEQFF. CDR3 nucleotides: TGTGCCAGCAGTGAAGATGGCGTAACATACAATGAGCAGTTCTTC.

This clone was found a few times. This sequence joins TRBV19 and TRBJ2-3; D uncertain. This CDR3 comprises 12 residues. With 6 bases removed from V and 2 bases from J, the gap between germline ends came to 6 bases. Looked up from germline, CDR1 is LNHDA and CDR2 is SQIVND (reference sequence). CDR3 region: CASRESTDTQYF. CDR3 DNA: TGTGCCAGTAGGGAATCCACAGATACGCAGTATTTT.

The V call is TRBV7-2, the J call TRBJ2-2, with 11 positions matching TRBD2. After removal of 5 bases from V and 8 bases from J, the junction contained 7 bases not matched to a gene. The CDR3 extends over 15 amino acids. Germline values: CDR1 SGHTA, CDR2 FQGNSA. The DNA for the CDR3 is TGTGCCAGCAGCACGGGACTAGCGGTAGGGGGGGAGCTGTTTTTT. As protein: CASSTGLAVGGELFF.

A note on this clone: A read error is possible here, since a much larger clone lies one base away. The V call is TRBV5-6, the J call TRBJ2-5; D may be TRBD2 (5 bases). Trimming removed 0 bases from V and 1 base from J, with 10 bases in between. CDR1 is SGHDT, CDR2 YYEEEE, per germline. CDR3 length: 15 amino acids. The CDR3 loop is CASSLARRSQETQYF. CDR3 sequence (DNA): TGTGCCAGCAGCTTGGCCCGGAGGTCCCAAGAGACCCAGTACTTC. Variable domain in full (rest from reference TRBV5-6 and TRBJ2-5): DAGVTQSPTHLIKTRGQQVTLRCSPKSGHDTVSWYQQALGQGPQFIFQYYEEEERQRGNFPDRFSGHQFPNYSSELNVNALLLGDSALYLCASSLARRSQETQYFGPGTRLLVL.

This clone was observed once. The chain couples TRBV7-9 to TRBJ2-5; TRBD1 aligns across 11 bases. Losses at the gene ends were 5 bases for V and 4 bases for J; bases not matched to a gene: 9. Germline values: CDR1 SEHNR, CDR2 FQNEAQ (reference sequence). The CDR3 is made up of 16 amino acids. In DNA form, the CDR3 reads TGTGCCAGCAGCCTCGGACAGGGGGCGTTCAGAGAGACCCAGTACTTC. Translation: CASSLGQGAFRETQYF.

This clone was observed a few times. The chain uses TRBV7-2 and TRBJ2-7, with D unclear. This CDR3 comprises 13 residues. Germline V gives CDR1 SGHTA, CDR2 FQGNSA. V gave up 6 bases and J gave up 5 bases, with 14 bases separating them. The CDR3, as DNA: TGTGCCAGCAGATCCCAACCCGGACACGAGCAGTACTTC. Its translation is CASRSQPGHEQYF.

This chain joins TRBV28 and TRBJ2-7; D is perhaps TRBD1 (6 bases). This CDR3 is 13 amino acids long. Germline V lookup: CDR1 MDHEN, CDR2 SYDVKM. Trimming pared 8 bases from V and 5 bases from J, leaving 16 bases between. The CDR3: CASYKNRENEQYF. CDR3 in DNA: TGTGCCAGCTACAAGAACAGGGAGAACGAGCAGTACTTC.

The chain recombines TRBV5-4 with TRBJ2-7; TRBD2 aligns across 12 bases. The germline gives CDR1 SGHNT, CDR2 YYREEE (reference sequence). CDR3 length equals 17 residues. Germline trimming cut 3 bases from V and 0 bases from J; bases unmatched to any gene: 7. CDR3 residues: CASSSGTSGRSSYEQYF. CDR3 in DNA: TGTGCCAGCAGCTCCGGGACTAGCGGGCGAAGCTCCTACGAGCAGTACTTC. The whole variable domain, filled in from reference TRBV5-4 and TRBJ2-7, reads ETGVTQSPTHLIKTRGQQVTLRCSSQSGHNTVSWYQQALGQGPQFIFQYYREEENGRGNFPPRFSGLQFPNYSSELNVNALELDDSALYLCASSSGTSGRSSYEQYFGPGTRLTVT.

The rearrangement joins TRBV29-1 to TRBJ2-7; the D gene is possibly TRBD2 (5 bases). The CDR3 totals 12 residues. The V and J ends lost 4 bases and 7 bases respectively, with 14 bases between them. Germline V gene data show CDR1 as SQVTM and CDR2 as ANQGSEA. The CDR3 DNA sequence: TGCAGCGTTGTTCTCATTCGGGGAGAGCAGTACTTC. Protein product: CSVVLIRGEQYF.

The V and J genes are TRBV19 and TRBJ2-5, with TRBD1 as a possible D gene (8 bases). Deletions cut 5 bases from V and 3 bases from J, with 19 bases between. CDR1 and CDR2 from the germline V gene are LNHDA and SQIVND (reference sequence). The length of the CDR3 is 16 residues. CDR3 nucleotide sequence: TGTGCCAGTAGTGACCGAACCACAGGGGGGGAAGAGACCCAGTACTTC. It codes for CASSDRTTGGEETQYF.

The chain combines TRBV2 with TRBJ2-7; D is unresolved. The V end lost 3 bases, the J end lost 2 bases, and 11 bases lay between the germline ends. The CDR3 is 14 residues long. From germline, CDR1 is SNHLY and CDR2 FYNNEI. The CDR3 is CASSDGSQPYEQYF. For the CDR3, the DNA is TGTGCCAGCAGTGACGGATCCCAACCCTACGAGCAGTACTTC.

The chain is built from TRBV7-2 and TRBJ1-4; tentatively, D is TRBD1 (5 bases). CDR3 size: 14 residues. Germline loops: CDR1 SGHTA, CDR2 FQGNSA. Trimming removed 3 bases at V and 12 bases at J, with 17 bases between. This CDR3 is CASSFDSGQDELFF. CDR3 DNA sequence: TGTGCCAGCAGCTTTGATTCGGGGCAGGATGAACTGTTTTTT. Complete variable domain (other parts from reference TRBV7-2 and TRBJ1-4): GAGVSQSPSNKVTEKGKDVELRCDPISGHTALYWYRQSLGQGLEFLIYFQGNSAPDKSGLPSDRFSAERTGGSVSTLTIQRTQQEDSAVYLCASSFDSGQDELFFGSGTQLSVL.

In DNA, the CDR3 is TGTGCCAGCAGTCGCCAGGGGGCCAGCAATCAGCCCCAGCATTTT. The encoded protein is CASSRQGASNQPQHF. This chain uses TRBV5-6 with TRBJ1-5; 8 bases match TRBD1. Germline trimming cut 5 bases from V and 1 base from J; bases unmatched to any gene: 5. Germline V gene data show CDR1 as SGHDT and CDR2 as YYEEEE. The CDR3 sequence is 15 residues long.

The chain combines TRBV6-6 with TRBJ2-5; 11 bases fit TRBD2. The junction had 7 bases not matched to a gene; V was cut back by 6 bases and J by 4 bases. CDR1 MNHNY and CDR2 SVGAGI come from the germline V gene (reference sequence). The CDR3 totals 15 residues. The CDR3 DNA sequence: TGTGCCAGCAGCTCCACTAGCGGGAGAGGAGAGACCCAGTACTTC. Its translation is CASSSTSGRGETQYF.

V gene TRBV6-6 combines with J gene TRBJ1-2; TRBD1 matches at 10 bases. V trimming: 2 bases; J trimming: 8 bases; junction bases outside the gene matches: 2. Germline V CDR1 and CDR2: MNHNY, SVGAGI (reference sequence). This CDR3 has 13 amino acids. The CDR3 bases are TGTGCCAGCAGTTACGGGGACAGGGGCGGCTACACCTTC. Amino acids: CASSYGDRGGYTF.

CDR3 sequence: CASSPDRAGNTEAFF. Written as DNA, the CDR3 is TGTGCCAGCAGTCCGGACAGGGCGGGGAACACTGAAGCTTTCTTT. V and J are TRBV6-5 and TRBJ1-1; TRBD1 matches at 8 bases. In germline, CDR1 is MNHEY, CDR2 SVGAGI. J was trimmed by 1 base and V by 5 bases; bases with no gene match: 6. This CDR3 region has 15 residues.

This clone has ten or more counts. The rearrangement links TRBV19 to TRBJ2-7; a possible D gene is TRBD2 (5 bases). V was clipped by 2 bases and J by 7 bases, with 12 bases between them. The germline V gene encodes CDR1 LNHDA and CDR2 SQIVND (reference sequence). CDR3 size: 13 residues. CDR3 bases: TGTGCCAGTAGTATAAGCGGCAGAGGGGAGCAGTACTTC. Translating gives CASSISGRGEQYF.

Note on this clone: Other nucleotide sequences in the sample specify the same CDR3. The CDR3 sequence is CASSDSGTSGRNEQFF. The CDR3 region has the DNA TGTGCCAGCAGTGACTCAGGGACTAGCGGGAGGAATGAGCAGTTCTTC. This chain uses TRBV6-4 with TRBJ2-1, with 15 bases fitting TRBD2. The CDR3 sequence is 16 residues long. In germline, CDR1 is MRHNA, CDR2 SNTAGT. The V and J ends lost 0 bases and 7 bases, in that order; junction bases with no gene match: 1.

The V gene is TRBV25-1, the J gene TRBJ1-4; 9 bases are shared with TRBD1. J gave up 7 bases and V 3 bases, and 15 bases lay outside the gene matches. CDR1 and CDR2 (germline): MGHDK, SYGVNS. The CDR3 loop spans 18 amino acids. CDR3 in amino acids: CASSDGTGIQEVSEKLFF. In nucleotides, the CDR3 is TGTGCCAGCAGTGATGGGACAGGGATCCAAGAGGTGTCTGAAAAACTGTTTTTT.

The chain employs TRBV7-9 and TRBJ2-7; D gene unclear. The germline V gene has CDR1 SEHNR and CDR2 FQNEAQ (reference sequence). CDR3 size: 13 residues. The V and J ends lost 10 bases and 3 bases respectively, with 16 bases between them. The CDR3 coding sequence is TGTGCCATCACCCCCTCTAGGGTCTACGAGCAGTACTTC. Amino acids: CAITPSRVYEQYF.

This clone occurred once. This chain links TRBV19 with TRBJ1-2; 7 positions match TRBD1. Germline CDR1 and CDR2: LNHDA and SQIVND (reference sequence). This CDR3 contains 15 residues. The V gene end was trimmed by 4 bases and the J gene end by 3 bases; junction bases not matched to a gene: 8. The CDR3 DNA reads TGTGCCAGTAGTACCCCGACAGGGAGTTACTATGGCTACACCTTC. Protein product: CASSTPTGSYYGYTF. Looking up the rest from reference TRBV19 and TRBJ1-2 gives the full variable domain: DGGITQSPKYLFRKEGQNVTLSCEQNLNHDAMYWYRQDPGQGLRLIYYSQIVNDFQKGDIAEGYSVSREKKESFPLTVTSAQKNPTAFYLCASSTPTGSYYGYTFGSGTRLTVV.

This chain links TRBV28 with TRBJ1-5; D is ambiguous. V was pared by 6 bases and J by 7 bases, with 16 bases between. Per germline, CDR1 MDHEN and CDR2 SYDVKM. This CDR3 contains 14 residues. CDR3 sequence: CASSRPENGQPQHF. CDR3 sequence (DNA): TGTGCCAGCAGCCGACCCGAAAACGGCCAGCCCCAGCATTTT.

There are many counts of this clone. CDR3 in amino acids: CASSARRENTGELFF. The CDR3 DNA reads as TGTGCCAGCAGCGCTCGACGGGAGAACACCGGGGAGCTGTTTTTT. The chain has TRBV28 and TRBJ2-2; a weak D match, TRBD2 (5 bases). CDR1 is MDHEN and CDR2 is SYDVKM in the germline V gene. V was cut by 6 bases and J by 1 base, with 12 bases left in between. The CDR3 length is 15 residues.

In DNA, the CDR3 is TGTGCCAGAGGACAGGTCCTCCTAGGCGAGCAGTACTTC. Translation gives CARGQVLLGEQYF. V and J are TRBV28 and TRBJ2-7; 7 nucleotides agree with TRBD1. J was trimmed by 6 bases and V by 9 bases; bases with no gene match: 11. Germline CDR1 and CDR2: MDHEN and SYDVKM. The CDR3 spans 13 residues. The entire variable domain, with the rest obtained from reference TRBV28 and TRBJ2-7, is as follows: DVKVTQSSRYLVKRTGEKVFLECVQDMDHENMFWYRQDPGLGLRLIYFSYDVKMKEKGDIPEGYSVSREKKERFSLILESASTNQTSMYLCARGQVLLGEQYFGPGTRLTVT.